This TCR beta chain was sequenced for a study of T cells in Graves' hyperthyroidism and ophthalmopathy. Every diagnosis used clinical symptoms, serum thyroxine and TRAb, thyroid ultrasound and orbital computed tomography. Amplification yielded TCR beta CDR3 regions, with RNA transcripts as the source. The HTBI primer set served for first-round RT-PCR of the TCR CDR3. TCRdb re-derived calls from the multiplex PCR reads in MiXCR, one entry per CDR3 protein. Of some 560,000 distinct CDR3 sequences in the sample, 11% to 15% were seen once. The junction had 7 bases not matched to a gene; V was cut back by 1 base and J by 6 bases. This CDR3 spans 16 amino acids. Germline lookup yields CDR1 MGHRA and CDR2 YSYEKL.

The source material was blood. This chain connects TRBV4-1 to TRBJ2-7; 12 bases are a match to TRBD2. The clonotype was recovered from a woman aged 40 to 49 with Graves' hyperthyroidism. CDR3 amino acids: CASSQGLAGVMGEQYF. CDR3 DNA sequence: TGCGCCAGCAGCCAAGGACTAGCGGGAGTGATGGGCGAGCAGTACTTC.